A selection of T cell receptor beta chains follows, all from one sample in a study of T cell changes during pregnancy in multiple sclerosis. TCRdb keeps only in-frame clones here, not all; method: immunoSEQ multiplex PCR. The sample holds over 20,000 clones, around 90% seen once. The sequencing used CD8+ T cells from peripheral blood mononuclear cells, collected in the second trimester of pregnancy. The origin of the receptors is a female donor in good health, enrolled as a control in a pregnancy study. The CDR3 runs from the conserved cysteine through the conserved F or W. D genes are given only for firm matches. Clone size is not always given. Where it is, it says once, few, many or a class for expanded clones.

length,size,J,D,V,CDR3,DNA
15,few,TRBJ2-7,.,TRBV6-1,CASSEKGAGSYEQYF,TGTGCCAGCAGTGAAAAAGGGGCAGGGTCCTACGAGCAGTACTTC
13,.,TRBJ1-5,.,TRBV28,CASRARGNQPQHF,TGTGCCAGCAGGGCACGGGGCAATCAGCCCCAGCATTTT
14,.,TRBJ1-5,TRBD1,TRBV2,CASNPGQGIQPQHF,TGTGCCAGCAACCCGGGACAGGGAATTCAGCCCCAGCATTTT
14,medium-sized,TRBJ1-4,.,TRBV5-1,CASRRGPPNEKLFF,TGCGCCAGCAGACGCGGGCCCCCTAATGAAAAACTGTTTTTT
12,.,TRBJ2-1,TRBD1,TRBV28,CASSFPGQGWFF,TGTGCCAGCAGTTTCCCAGGACAGGGTTGGTTCTTC
14,.,TRBJ2-7,TRBD1,TRBV6-6,CASSEGDSSYEQYF,TGTGCCAGCTCAGAGGGGGACAGTTCCTACGAGCAGTACTTC
14,once,TRBJ2-6,.,TRBV6-4,CASSASSGANVLTF,TGTGCCAGCAGTGCTTCCTCTGGGGCCAACGTCCTGACTTTC
15,.,TRBJ2-1,TRBD2,TRBV6-1,CASSGLAGGPNEQFF,TGTGCCAGCAGTGGACTAGCGGGAGGGCCTAATGAGCAGTTCTTC
12,.,TRBJ2-7,TRBD2,TRBV29-1,CSGTGGRGEQYF,TGCAGCGGTACGGGGGGACGGGGAGAGCAGTACTTC
16,.,TRBJ1-2,TRBD1,TRBV5-6,CASSPGDRGSGYGYTF,TGTGCCAGCAGCCCCGGGGACAGGGGAAGCGGCTATGGCTACACCTTC
15,.,TRBJ1-4,TRBD1,TRBV28,CASTATGDQDEKLFF,TGTGCCAGCACCGCCACAGGGGATCAGGATGAAAAACTGTTTTTT
16,once,TRBJ2-1,TRBD1,TRBV7-9,CASSSTSPGQARSTFF,TGTGCCAGCAGCTCAACCTCACCGGGACAGGCCCGAAGTACGTTCTTC
15,once,TRBJ2-1,TRBD2,TRBV19,CASSLTSGRANEQFF,TGTGCCAGTAGTCTTACTAGCGGGAGGGCCAATGAGCAGTTCTTC
15,.,TRBJ1-3,.,TRBV4-1,CASSQTQGFGNTIYF,TGCGCCAGCAGCCAAACTCAGGGATTCGGAAACACCATATATTTT
14,.,TRBJ1-1,.,TRBV4-1,CASSHAGGYTEAFF,TGCGCCAGCAGCCACGCAGGAGGATACACTGAAGCTTTCTTT
15,few,TRBJ2-1,TRBD2,TRBV6-4,CASSDGTSSYNEQFF,TGTGCCAGCAGTGACGGGACTAGCTCCTACAATGAGCAGTTCTTC
14,.,TRBJ1-1,.,TRBV6-1,CASSLTGSYPEAFF,TGTGCCAGCAGCCTAACAGGGTCTTACCCTGAAGCTTTCTTT
15,once,TRBJ2-5,.,TRBV4-3,CASSQDPGLKETQYF,TGCGCCAGCAGCCAAGATCCGGGACTTAAAGAGACCCAGTACTTC
17,.,TRBJ2-6,.,TRBV6-1,CASSEGGEGSGANVLTF,TGTGCCAGCAGTGAAGGGGGAGAAGGCTCTGGGGCCAACGTCCTGACTTTC
17,.,TRBJ2-7,TRBD1,TRBV30,CAWSGPSWTGSSYEQYF,TGTGCCTGGAGTGGCCCCTCCTGGACAGGGAGCTCCTACGAGCAGTACTTC
12,.,TRBJ2-2,.,TRBV11-3,CASSYSTGELFF,TGTGCCAGCAGCTACTCTACCGGGGAGCTGTTTTTT
13,.,TRBJ1-2,.,TRBV29-1,CSVEDPAGWGYTF,TGCAGCGTTGAAGATCCGGCAGGGTGGGGCTACACCTTC
15,.,TRBJ1-2,.,TRBV4-3,CASSQVGALYYGYTF,TGCGCCAGCAGCCAAGTGGGGGCTCTCTACTATGGCTACACCTTC
16,few,TRBJ2-6,TRBD1,TRBV6-4,CASSDSTGGGANVLTF,TGTGCCAGCAGTGACTCGACAGGGGGTGGGGCCAACGTCCTGACTTTC
16,.,TRBJ2-6,.,TRBV7-3,CASSPYPGSGANVLTF,TGTGCCAGCAGCCCGTACCCGGGCTCTGGGGCCAACGTCCTGACTTTC
14,.,TRBJ1-4,.,TRBV12-1,CASRNLQGGEKLFF,TGTGCCAGCAGAAATTTACAGGGCGGGGAAAAACTGTTTTTT
14,few,TRBJ2-3,TRBD1,TRBV6-4,CASSRQGERDTQYF,TGTGCCAGCAGCCGACAGGGGGAGAGGGATACGCAGTATTTT
14,.,TRBJ1-5,TRBD1,TRBV28,CASSVPGQRQPQHF,TGTGCCAGCAGCGTTCCGGGACAGAGGCAGCCCCAGCATTTT
13,once,TRBJ2-1,TRBD1,TRBV4-1,CASSQFTGGEQFF,TGCGCCAGCAGCCAATTTACAGGGGGTGAGCAGTTCTTC
15,.,TRBJ2-3,.,TRBV5-4,CASSTRPGDTDTQYF,TGTGCCAGCAGCACCCGACCGGGGGATACAGATACGCAGTATTTT
15,.,TRBJ2-7,.,TRBV4-1,CASSQSSGRSYEQYF,TGCGCCAGCAGCCAATCCTCGGGAAGATCCTACGAGCAGTACTTC
14,once,TRBJ2-7,TRBD1,TRBV11-2,CASSLAQGAHEQYF,TGTGCCAGCAGCTTAGCACAGGGGGCGCACGAGCAGTACTTC
17,.,TRBJ2-2,TRBD1,TRBV5-6,CASSFQGAIRGTGELFF,TGTGCCAGCAGCTTTCAGGGGGCGATAAGGGGCACCGGGGAGCTGTTTTTT
17,.,TRBJ2-2,.,TRBV5-8,CASSLSGAISTTGELFF,TGTGCCAGCAGCTTGAGTGGGGCCATCTCGACCACCGGGGAGCTGTTTTTT
13,.,TRBJ2-7,.,TRBV5-6,CASSQGTPHEQYF,TGTGCCAGCAGCCAAGGGACTCCCCACGAGCAGTACTTC
18,.,TRBJ1-6,.,TRBV14,CASSQEDVRSSYNSPLHF,TGTGCCAGCAGCCAAGAAGACGTAAGGAGCTCCTATAATTCACCCCTCCACTTT
15,.,TRBJ1-1,.,TRBV6-5,CASSLSKGSPTEAFF,TGTGCCAGTAGCTTATCGAAAGGGAGTCCCACTGAAGCTTTCTTT
14,.,TRBJ1-1,.,TRBV27,CASRGGGIGTEAFF,TGTGCCAGCAGAGGGGGGGGGATTGGCACTGAAGCTTTCTTT
12,.,TRBJ2-7,.,TRBV27,CASSKTGYEQYF,TGTGCCAGCAGCAAGACTGGGTACGAGCAGTACTTC
19,.,TRBJ2-3,TRBD2,TRBV27,CASYPPGLAGKTSTDTQYF,TGTGCCAGCTACCCCCCGGGACTAGCGGGGAAAACTAGCACAGATACGCAGTATTTT
18,.,TRBJ1-1,.,TRBV5-6,CASSLGNGEGEGNTEAFF,TGTGCCAGCAGCCTGGGGAATGGGGAGGGGGAGGGGAACACTGAAGCTTTCTTT
15,.,TRBJ2-1,TRBD2,TRBV27,CASSLLTSGMIEQFF,TGTGCCAGCAGTTTATTAACTAGCGGGATGATTGAGCAGTTCTTC
12,.,TRBJ2-7,TRBD2,TRBV6-5,CASSHGLVEQYF,TGTGCCAGCAGCCACGGACTAGTCGAGCAGTACTTC
14,.,TRBJ1-5,.,TRBV19,CASSSTGSHQPQHF,TGTGCCAGTAGTTCCACAGGGAGCCATCAGCCCCAGCATTTT
15,.,TRBJ1-1,.,TRBV28,CASSLEGAANTEAFF,TGTGCCAGCAGTTTAGAGGGAGCTGCGAACACTGAAGCTTTCTTT
15,.,TRBJ1-1,.,TRBV5-4,CASSHTQELNTEAFF,TGTGCCAGCAGCCATACACAGGAGTTGAACACTGAAGCTTTCTTT
15,once,TRBJ2-2,TRBD2,TRBV5-6,CASSLLAGETGELFF,TGTGCCAGCAGCTTGCTAGCGGGAGAGACCGGGGAGCTGTTTTTT
16,.,TRBJ2-7,TRBD1,TRBV5-1,CASSLGRTGRAYEQYF,TGCGCCAGCAGCTTAGGAAGGACAGGGAGAGCCTACGAGCAGTACTTC
17,few,TRBJ1-2,.,TRBV30,CAWSAPLAGIFNYGYTF,TGTGCCTGGAGTGCCCCCCTGGCAGGGATCTTCAACTATGGCTACACCTTC
16,.,TRBJ1-2,.,TRBV11-2,CASSLRKGRVNYGYTF,TGTGCCAGCAGCCTCAGAAAGGGGAGGGTTAACTATGGCTACACCTTC
15,.,TRBJ2-1,TRBD2,TRBV6-5,CASSYVTSGSSEQFF,TGTGCCAGCAGTTACGTTACTAGCGGGAGCAGTGAGCAGTTCTTC
17,.,TRBJ2-2,.,TRBV4-3,CASSQSYDSPNTGELFF,TGCGCCAGCAGCCAATCATACGACAGTCCGAACACCGGGGAGCTGTTTTTT
13,.,TRBJ2-7,.,TRBV19,CASSIENSYEQYF,TGTGCCAGTAGTATCGAGAACTCCTACGAGCAGTACTTC
13,once,TRBJ1-2,.,TRBV15,CATSTGSNYGYTF,TGTGCCACCAGCACGGGATCTAACTATGGCTACACCTTC
15,.,TRBJ2-1,.,TRBV28,CASSFDGGSYNEQFF,TGTGCCAGCAGTTTTGACGGCGGCTCCTACAATGAGCAGTTCTTC
13,.,TRBJ1-2,.,TRBV10-3,CAISETRVLGYTF,TGTGCCATCAGTGAAACCAGGGTACTTGGCTACACCTTC
12,.,TRBJ2-2,.,TRBV29-1,CSVEGASGELFF,TGCAGCGTCGAAGGGGCTTCCGGGGAGCTGTTTTTT
16,.,TRBJ2-3,.,TRBV6-6,CASSVHLLVSTDTQYF,TGTGCCAGCAGTGTCCACCTCTTAGTTAGCACAGATACGCAGTATTTT